This paragraph reports one T cell receptor beta chain. The method was immunoSEQ multiplex PCR; TCRdb's version includes in-frame clones alone and lacks a portion of them. The sample holds about 14,000 clones, about 92% seen once. This sample stems from a study of B cell selection in AIRE deficiency. Regulatory T cells were sorted as CD4+CD25hiCD127low/negative. The germline V and J ends were trimmed by 0 bases and 2 bases, with 11 bases remaining between them. CDR3 size: 15 residues. The V gene's germline CDR1 is LGHNA and CDR2 YSLEER. This clonotype was sampled from a human donor with AIRE deficiency. This chain joins TRBV4-3 and TRBJ2-7, with D possibly TRBD2 on 6 matching bases. The sample was Tregs sorted from PBMCs. CDR3 sequence (DNA): TGCGCCAGCAGCCAAGATTTAGCGGCCACCTACGAGCAGTACTTC. As protein: CASSQDLAATYEQYF.